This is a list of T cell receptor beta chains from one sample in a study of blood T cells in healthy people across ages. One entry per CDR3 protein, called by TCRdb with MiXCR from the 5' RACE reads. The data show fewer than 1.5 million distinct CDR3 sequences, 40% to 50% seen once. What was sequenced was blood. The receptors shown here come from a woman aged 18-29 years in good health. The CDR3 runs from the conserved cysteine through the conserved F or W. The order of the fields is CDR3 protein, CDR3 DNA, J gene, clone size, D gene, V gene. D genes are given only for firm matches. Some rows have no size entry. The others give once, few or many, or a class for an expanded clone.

CDR3 protein: CASGRAYPGTGSAKNIQYF; CDR3 DNA: TGTGCCAGCGGCCGGGCCTATCCAGGGACAGGGTCAGCCAAAAACATTCAGTACTTC; J gene: TRBJ2-4; clone size: NA; D gene: TRBD1; V gene: TRBV3-1
CDR3 protein: CASSEGGAQETQYF; CDR3 DNA: TGTGCCAGCAGTGAAGGGGGGGCCCAAGAGACCCAGTACTTC; J gene: TRBJ2-5; clone size: NA; D gene: NA; V gene: TRBV6-1
CDR3 protein: CSVGTPEQFF; CDR3 DNA: TGCAGCGTGGGGACCCCGGAGCAGTTCTTC; J gene: TRBJ2-1; clone size: many; D gene: NA; V gene: TRBV29-1
CDR3 protein: CSARGSRSYEQYF; CDR3 DNA: TGCAGTGCTAGGGGTAGTCGGTCCTACGAGCAGTACTTC; J gene: TRBJ2-7; clone size: few; D gene: NA; V gene: TRBV20-1
CDR3 protein: CASSPGLADLLSYNEQYF; CDR3 DNA: TGCGCCAGCAGCCCGGGACTAGCGGATCTCCTCTCCTACAATGAGCAGTACTTC; J gene: TRBJ2-7; clone size: NA; D gene: TRBD2; V gene: TRBV5-1
CDR3 protein: CSALSGGEGTDTQYF; CDR3 DNA: TGCAGCGCTTTAAGCGGGGGGGAGGGCACAGATACGCAGTATTTT; J gene: TRBJ2-3; clone size: NA; D gene: TRBD2; V gene: TRBV29-1
CDR3 protein: CASSGTRHEQFF; CDR3 DNA: TGTGCCAGCAGCGGGACTAGGCATGAGCAGTTCTTC; J gene: TRBJ2-1; clone size: NA; D gene: TRBD2; V gene: TRBV7-9
CDR3 protein: CASSLEGQGAEAFF; CDR3 DNA: TGTGCCAGCAGCCTAGAGGGACAGGGGGCGGAAGCTTTCTTT; J gene: TRBJ1-1; clone size: few; D gene: TRBD1; V gene: TRBV7-9
CDR3 protein: CSARSGEKLFF; CDR3 DNA: TGCAGTGCTAGGTCAGGTGAAAAACTGTTTTTT; J gene: TRBJ1-4; clone size: NA; D gene: NA; V gene: TRBV20-1
CDR3 protein: CSARAGGVSFYGYTF; CDR3 DNA: TGCAGTGCTAGAGCGGGGGGGGTGTCATTCTATGGCTACACCTTC; J gene: TRBJ1-2; clone size: NA; D gene: NA; V gene: TRBV20-1
CDR3 protein: CASGPDRGASYNEQFF; CDR3 DNA: TGTGCCAGCGGCCCGGACAGGGGCGCATCCTACAATGAGCAGTTCTTC; J gene: TRBJ2-1; clone size: NA; D gene: TRBD1; V gene: TRBV2
CDR3 protein: CASSSRQVGNTEAFF; CDR3 DNA: TGCGCCAGCAGCTCACGACAGGTGGGGAACACTGAAGCTTTCTTT; J gene: TRBJ1-1; clone size: NA; D gene: NA; V gene: TRBV5-1
CDR3 protein: CSVAGSGPSRFDGQYF; CDR3 DNA: TGCAGCGTTGCGGGTAGCGGGCCATCCCGCTTCGACGGGCAGTACTTC; J gene: TRBJ2-5; clone size: few; D gene: TRBD2; V gene: TRBV29-1
CDR3 protein: CASSQVSGGRVDPDTQYF; CDR3 DNA: TGTGCCAGCAGCCAAGTGTCTGGCGGGAGAGTGGATCCAGATACGCAGTATTTT; J gene: TRBJ2-3; clone size: few; D gene: TRBD2; V gene: TRBV4-2
CDR3 protein: CTSSQPDRGIGQPQHF; CDR3 DNA: TGCACCAGCAGCCAACCGGACAGGGGGATTGGTCAGCCCCAGCATTTT; J gene: TRBJ1-5; clone size: NA; D gene: TRBD1; V gene: TRBV4-1
CDR3 protein: CASSLAQGFYEQYF; CDR3 DNA: TGTGCCAGCAGTTTAGCGCAGGGCTTCTACGAGCAGTACTTC; J gene: TRBJ2-7; clone size: NA; D gene: NA; V gene: TRBV12-3/TRBV12-4
CDR3 protein: CASSQTGSPNEKLFF; CDR3 DNA: TGTGCCAGCAGCCAGACAGGGAGTCCTAATGAAAAACTGTTTTTT; J gene: TRBJ1-4; clone size: NA; D gene: TRBD1; V gene: TRBV27
CDR3 protein: CASSLGQGAFDEQFF; CDR3 DNA: TGCGCCAGCAGCTTGGGACAGGGGGCATTCGATGAGCAGTTCTTC; J gene: TRBJ2-1; clone size: few; D gene: TRBD1; V gene: TRBV5-1
CDR3 protein: CASSLTGCGYTF; CDR3 DNA: TGTGCCAGCAGTTTGACAGGTTGTGGCTACACCTTC; J gene: TRBJ1-2; clone size: NA; D gene: NA; V gene: TRBV12-3/TRBV12-4
CDR3 protein: CATAPGTVYGYTF; CDR3 DNA: TGTGCCACCGCCCCAGGCACCGTCTATGGCTACACCTTC; J gene: TRBJ1-2; clone size: NA; D gene: NA; V gene: TRBV6-1